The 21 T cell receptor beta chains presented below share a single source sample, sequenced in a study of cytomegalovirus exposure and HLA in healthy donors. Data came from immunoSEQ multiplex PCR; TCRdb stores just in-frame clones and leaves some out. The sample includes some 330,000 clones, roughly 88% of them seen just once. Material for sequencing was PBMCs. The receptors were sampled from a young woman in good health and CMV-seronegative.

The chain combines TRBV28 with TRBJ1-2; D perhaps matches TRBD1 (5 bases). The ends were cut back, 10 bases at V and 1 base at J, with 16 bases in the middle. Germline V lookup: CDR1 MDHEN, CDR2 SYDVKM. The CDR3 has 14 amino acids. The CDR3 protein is CATRMGGGNYGYTF. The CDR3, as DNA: TGTGCCACCCGTATGGGGGGGGGTAACTATGGCTACACCTTC.

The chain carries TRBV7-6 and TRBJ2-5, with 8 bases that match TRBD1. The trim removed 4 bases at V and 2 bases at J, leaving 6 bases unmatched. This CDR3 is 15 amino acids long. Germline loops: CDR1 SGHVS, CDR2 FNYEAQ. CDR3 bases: TGTGCCAGCAGCTCCCCCGGGACAGGACAAGAGACCCAGTACTTC. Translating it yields CASSSPGTGQETQYF. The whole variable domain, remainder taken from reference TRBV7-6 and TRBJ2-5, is GAGVSQSPRYKVTKRGQDVALRCDPISGHVSLYWYRQALGQGPEFLTYFNYEAQQDKSGLPNDRFSAERPEGSISTLTIQRTEQRDSAMYRCASSSPGTGQETQYFGPGTRLLVL.

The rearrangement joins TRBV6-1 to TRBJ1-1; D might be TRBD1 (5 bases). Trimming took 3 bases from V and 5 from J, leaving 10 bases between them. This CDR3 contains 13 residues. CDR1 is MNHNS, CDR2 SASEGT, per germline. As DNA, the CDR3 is TGTGCCAGCAGTGAGCGGGGGTGGACTGAAGCTTTCTTT. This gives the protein CASSERGWTEAFF.

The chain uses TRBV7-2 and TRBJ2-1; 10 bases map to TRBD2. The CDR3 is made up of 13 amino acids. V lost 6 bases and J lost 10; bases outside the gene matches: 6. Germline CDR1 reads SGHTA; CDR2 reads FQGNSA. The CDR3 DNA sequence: TGTGCCAGCAGACTAGCGGGGTCCGGGGAGCAGTTCTTC. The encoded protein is CASRLAGSGEQFF.

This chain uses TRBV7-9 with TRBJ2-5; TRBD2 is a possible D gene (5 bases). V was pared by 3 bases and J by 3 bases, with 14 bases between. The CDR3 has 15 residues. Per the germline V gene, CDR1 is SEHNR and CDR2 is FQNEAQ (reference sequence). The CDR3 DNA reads TGTGCCAGCAGCTTCGGTGACTTCGGGGAAGAGACCCAGTACTTC. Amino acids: CASSFGDFGEETQYF.

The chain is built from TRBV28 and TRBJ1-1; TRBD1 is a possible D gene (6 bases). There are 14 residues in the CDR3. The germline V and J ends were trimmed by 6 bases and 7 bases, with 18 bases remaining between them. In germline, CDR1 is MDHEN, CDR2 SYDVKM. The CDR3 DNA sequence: TGTGCCAGCAGACCGGACAGAATAAATATTGAAGCTTTCTTT. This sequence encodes CASRPDRINIEAFF.

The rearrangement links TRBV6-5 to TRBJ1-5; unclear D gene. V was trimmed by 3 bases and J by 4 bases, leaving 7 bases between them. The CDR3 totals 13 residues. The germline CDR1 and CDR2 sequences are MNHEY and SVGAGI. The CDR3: CASSYNKNQPQHF. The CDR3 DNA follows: TGTGCCAGCAGTTATAACAAGAATCAGCCCCAGCATTTT.

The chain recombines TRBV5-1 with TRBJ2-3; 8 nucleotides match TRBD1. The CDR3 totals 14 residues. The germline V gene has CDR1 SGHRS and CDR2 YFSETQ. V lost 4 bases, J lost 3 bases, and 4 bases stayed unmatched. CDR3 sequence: CASSEGDRTDTQYF. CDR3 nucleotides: TGCGCCAGCAGCGAAGGGGACAGGACAGATACGCAGTATTTT.

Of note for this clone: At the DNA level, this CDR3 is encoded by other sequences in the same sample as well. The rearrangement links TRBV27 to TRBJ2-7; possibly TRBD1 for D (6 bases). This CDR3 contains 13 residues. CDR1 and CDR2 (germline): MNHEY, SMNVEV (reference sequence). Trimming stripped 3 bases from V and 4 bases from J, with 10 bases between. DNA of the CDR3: TGTGCCAGCAGTTTTACCGGGACATACGAGCAGTACTTC. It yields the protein CASSFTGTYEQYF.

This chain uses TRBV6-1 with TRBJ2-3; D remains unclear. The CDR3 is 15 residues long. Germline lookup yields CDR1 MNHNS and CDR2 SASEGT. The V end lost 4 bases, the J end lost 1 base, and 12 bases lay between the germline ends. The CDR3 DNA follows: TGTGCCAGCAGTGCGCGAACTCGGGGCACAGATACGCAGTATTTT. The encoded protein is CASSARTRGTDTQYF.

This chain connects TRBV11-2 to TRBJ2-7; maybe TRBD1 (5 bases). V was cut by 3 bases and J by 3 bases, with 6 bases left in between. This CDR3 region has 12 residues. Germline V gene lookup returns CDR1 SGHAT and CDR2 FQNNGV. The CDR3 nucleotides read TGTGCCAGCAGCTTCGACAGCTACGAGCAGTACTTC. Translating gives CASSFDSYEQYF. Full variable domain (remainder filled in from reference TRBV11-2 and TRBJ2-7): EAGVAQSPRYKIIEKRQSVAFWCNPISGHATLYWYQQILGQGPKLLIQFQNNGVVDDSQLPKDRFSAERLKGVDSTLKIQPAKLEDSAVYLCASSFDSYEQYFGPGTRLTVT.

CDR3 residues: CASSQVSGSRNTNEKLFF. Here the CDR3 DNA reads TGTGCCAGCAGCCAAGTCTCGGGGTCAAGGAACACCAATGAAAAACTGTTTTTT. The chain uses TRBV4-2 and TRBJ1-4; no definite D call. Trimming cost V 1 base and J 5 bases, with 20 bases left between them. Germline V gene data show CDR1 as LGHNA and CDR2 as YNFKEQ. The CDR3 covers 18 residues.

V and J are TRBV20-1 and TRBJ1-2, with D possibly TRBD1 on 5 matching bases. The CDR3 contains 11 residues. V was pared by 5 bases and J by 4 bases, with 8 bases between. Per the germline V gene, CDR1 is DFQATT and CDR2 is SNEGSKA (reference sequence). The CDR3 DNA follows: TGCAGTGCTGGGGCGACCTATGGCTACACCTTC. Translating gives CSAGATYGYTF.

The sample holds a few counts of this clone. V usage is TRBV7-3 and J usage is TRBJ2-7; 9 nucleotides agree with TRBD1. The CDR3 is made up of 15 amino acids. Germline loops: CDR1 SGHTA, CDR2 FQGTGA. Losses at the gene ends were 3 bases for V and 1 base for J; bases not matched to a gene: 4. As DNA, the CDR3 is TGTGCCAGCAGCTTGACCGGGACAGGGTCCTACGAGCAGTACTTC. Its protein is CASSLTGTGSYEQYF.

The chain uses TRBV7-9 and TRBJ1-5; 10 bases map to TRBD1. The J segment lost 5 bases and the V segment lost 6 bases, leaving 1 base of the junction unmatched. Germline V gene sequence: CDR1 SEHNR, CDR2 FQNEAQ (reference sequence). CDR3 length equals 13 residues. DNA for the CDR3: TGTGCCAGCAGAGGACAGGGGGATCAGCCCCAGCATTTT. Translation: CASRGQGDQPQHF.

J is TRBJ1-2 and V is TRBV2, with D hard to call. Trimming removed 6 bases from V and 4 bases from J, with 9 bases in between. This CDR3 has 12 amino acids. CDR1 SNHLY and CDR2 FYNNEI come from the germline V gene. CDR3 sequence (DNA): TGTGCCAGCAGACGGTCCATCTATGGCTACACCTTC. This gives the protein CASRRSIYGYTF.

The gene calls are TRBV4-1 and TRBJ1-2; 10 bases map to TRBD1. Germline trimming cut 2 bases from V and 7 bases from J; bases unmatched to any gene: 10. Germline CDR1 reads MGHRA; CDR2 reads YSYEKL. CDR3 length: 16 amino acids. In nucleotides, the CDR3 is TGCGCCAGCAGCCAACCCTGGGGACAGGGGCGAAGTGGCTACACCTTC. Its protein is CASSQPWGQGRSGYTF.

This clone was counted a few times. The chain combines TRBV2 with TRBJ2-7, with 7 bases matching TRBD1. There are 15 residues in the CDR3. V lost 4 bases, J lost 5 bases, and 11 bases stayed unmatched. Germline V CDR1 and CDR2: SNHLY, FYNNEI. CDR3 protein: CASSGGTDRSHEQYF. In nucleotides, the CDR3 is TGTGCCAGCAGTGGGGGGACAGATCGTTCCCACGAGCAGTACTTC.

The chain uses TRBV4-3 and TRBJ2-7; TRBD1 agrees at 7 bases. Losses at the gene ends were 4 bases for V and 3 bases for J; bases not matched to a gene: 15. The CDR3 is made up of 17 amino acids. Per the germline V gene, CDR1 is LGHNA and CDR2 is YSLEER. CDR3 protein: CASSLFRAGQGDYEQYF. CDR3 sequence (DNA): TGCGCCAGCAGCCTCTTTAGGGCCGGGCAGGGGGACTACGAGCAGTACTTC.

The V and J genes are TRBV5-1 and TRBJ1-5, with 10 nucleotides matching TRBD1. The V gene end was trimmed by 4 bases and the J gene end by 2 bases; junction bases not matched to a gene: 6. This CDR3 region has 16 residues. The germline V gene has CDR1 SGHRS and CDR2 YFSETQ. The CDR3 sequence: CASSPGGTGGNQPQHF. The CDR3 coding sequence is TGCGCCAGCAGCCCGGGAGGGACAGGGGGCAATCAGCCCCAGCATTTT. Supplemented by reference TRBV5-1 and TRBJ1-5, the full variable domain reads KAGVTQTPRYLIKTRGQQVTLSCSPISGHRSVSWYQQTPGQGLQFLFEYFSETQRNKGNFPGRFSGRQFSNSRSEMNVSTLELGDSALYLCASSPGGTGGNQPQHFGDGTRLSIL.

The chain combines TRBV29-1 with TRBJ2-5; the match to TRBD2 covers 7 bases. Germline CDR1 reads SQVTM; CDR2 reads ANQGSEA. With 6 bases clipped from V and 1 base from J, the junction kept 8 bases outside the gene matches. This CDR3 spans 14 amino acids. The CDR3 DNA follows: TGCAGCGTGTCGGCTAGCGGCCCCCAAGAGACCCAGTACTTC. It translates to CSVSASGPQETQYF.